A single T cell receptor (beta chain) is shown here with its context. Its specificity is not known. Cultured CD4+ T-cell DNA underwent Oncomine TCR Beta short-read sequencing. Researchers extracted genomic DNA from CD4+ T cells that had been cultured. TCRdb analysed the PCR reads with MiXCR anew, one entry per CDR3 protein. This sample carries several thousand distinct CDR3 sequences, around three fifths of them seen once, and the ten largest clones take 6% to 9.5%. This sample is drawn from a study of vaccination and CD4 T cells after COVID-19. On the study more broadly: Convalescent participants consisted of six males and four females, two being Hispanic. Controls used CEFX viral epitopes (positive), HIV-1 Nef peptides (negative), or no peptide.

V was clipped by 6 bases and J by 6 bases; unmatched bases: 5. This CDR3 is 13 amino acids long. CDR1 and CDR2 from the germline V gene are SQVTM and ANQGSEA. Treatment defined: roughly 10-day PBMC culture with coronavirus spike peptide pools or control peptides (ViraFEST assay). The chain joins TRBV29-1 to TRBJ1-6, with TRBD1 matching over 7 bases. Input material: CD4+ T cells from blood, cultured in vitro. This clonotype was sampled from a human donor who had recovered from COVID-19. The CDR3 coding sequence is TGCAGCGTCCTCTGGGACAGTAATTCACCCCTCCACTTT. Protein product: CSVLWDSNSPLHF.